These 31 T cell receptor beta chains were all obtained from the same sample, sequenced in a study of cytomegalovirus exposure and HLA in healthy donors. A multiplex PCR was run with 60 Vbeta primers and 13 Jbeta primers. Sequencing was performed with immunoSEQ multiplex PCR; in TCRdb, only in-frame clones are kept and a portion is missing. The table lists about 170,000 clones, 70% to 80% of them singletons. Sequenced material: PBMCs. The receptors here all came from a woman aged 30 to 39 in good health and CMV-seropositive.

V and J are TRBV27 and TRBJ2-2; the match to TRBD2 covers 11 bases. This CDR3 has 16 residues. CDR1 and CDR2 (germline): MNHEY, SMNVEV (reference sequence). After removal of 5 bases from V and 8 bases from J, the junction contained 10 bases not matched to a gene. CDR3 bases: TGTGCCAGCAGTCCCGGCGCGGGACTAGCGGTTGGGGAGCTGTTTTTT. Translating it yields CASSPGAGLAVGELFF.

This chain connects TRBV11-3 to TRBJ2-1; D uncertain. The CDR3 totals 14 residues. CDR1 and CDR2 (germline): SGHNT, YENEEA. V lost 4 bases and J lost 0, with 7 bases in between. The CDR3, as DNA: TGTGCCAGCAGCTATTCCGGCTCCTACAATGAGCAGTTCTTC. This encodes CASSYSGSYNEQFF.

About this clone: This CDR3 is also generated by other DNA sequences in the sample. The V and J genes are TRBV7-2 and TRBJ1-5; D uncertain. The V and J ends lost 3 bases and 4 bases respectively, with 7 bases between them. Germline assignment: CDR1 SGHTA and CDR2 FQGNSA. The CDR3 consists of 13 residues. The CDR3 nucleotides are TGTGCCAGCAGCTTTACAGAAAATCAGCCCCAGCATTTT. Translation: CASSFTENQPQHF.

The chain links TRBV19 to TRBJ1-3; the D is unclear. The CDR3 runs to 15 residues. Trimming removed 7 bases at V and 1 base at J, with 14 bases between. CDR1 and CDR2 (germline): LNHDA, SQIVND (reference sequence). CDR3 sequence reads: CASTPLSVSGNTIYF. For the CDR3, the DNA is TGTGCCAGTACCCCACTCAGCGTATCTGGAAACACCATATATTTT.

The rearrangement uses TRBV7-3 and TRBJ2-1, with a weak D call TRBD2 (5 bases). V lost 2 bases to trimming and J lost 8 bases, with 16 bases between them. This CDR3 region has 15 residues. Germline V lookup: CDR1 SGHTA, CDR2 FQGTGA. CDR3: CASSLHSLAHDEQFF. As DNA, the CDR3 is TGTGCCAGCAGCTTACATTCGCTAGCTCACGATGAGCAGTTCTTC. Supplemented by reference TRBV7-3 and TRBJ2-1, the full variable domain reads GAGVSQTPSNKVTEKGKYVELRCDPISGHTALYWYRQSLGQGPEFLIYFQGTGAADDSGLPNDRFFAVRPEGSVSTLKIQRTERGDSAVYLCASSLHSLAHDEQFFGPGTRLTVL.

The chain carries TRBV28 and TRBJ2-3; 7 nucleotides match TRBD2. The length of the CDR3 is 15 residues. Germline CDR1 is MDHEN and CDR2 is SYDVKM. V gave up 7 bases and J gave up 5 bases; unmatched junction bases: 12. The CDR3: CASTPTSSGEDTQYF. The CDR3 region has the DNA TGTGCCAGCACTCCGACTAGCTCAGGAGAAGATACGCAGTATTTT.

The rearrangement links TRBV5-1 to TRBJ2-1; TRBD1 is a possible D gene (5 bases). Germline V gene data show CDR1 as SGHRS and CDR2 as YFSETQ. The CDR3 runs to 13 residues. The germline V and J ends were trimmed by 3 bases and 6 bases, with 10 bases remaining between them. The CDR3 nucleotides read TGCGCCAGCAGCTCCCAGGGTCCCAATGAGCAGTTCTTC. Amino acids: CASSSQGPNEQFF. Supplemented by reference TRBV5-1 and TRBJ2-1, the full variable domain reads KAGVTQTPRYLIKTRGQQVTLSCSPISGHRSVSWYQQTPGQGLQFLFEYFSETQRNKGNFPGRFSGRQFSNSRSEMNVSTLELGDSALYLCASSSQGPNEQFFGPGTRLTVL.

This clone was observed a few times. V is TRBV28 and J is TRBJ1-5; 7 bases are shared with TRBD1. The V gene end was trimmed by 5 bases and the J gene end by 2 bases; junction bases not matched to a gene: 6. The CDR3 consists of 15 residues. CDR1 is MDHEN and CDR2 is SYDVKM in the germline V gene. The CDR3 reads CASSPEGAGNQPQHF. The CDR3 bases are TGTGCCAGCAGTCCTGAGGGGGCTGGCAATCAGCCCCAGCATTTT.

As concerns this clone: The same CDR3 arises from other DNA sequences in this sample as well. This rearrangement joins TRBV11-3 to TRBJ2-7, with D tentatively TRBD1 (5 bases). CDR3 length: 14 amino acids. V was trimmed by 3 bases and J by 3 bases, leaving 12 bases between them. CDR1 is SGHNT and CDR2 is YENEEA in the germline V gene. As DNA, the CDR3 is TGTGCCAGCAGCTTGGGCAGGGCTAGCTACGAGCAGTACTTC. Encoded protein: CASSLGRASYEQYF.

This chain connects TRBV28 to TRBJ1-2; perhaps TRBD1 as D (5 bases). V was pared by 6 bases and J by 8 bases, with 13 bases between. Germline V CDR1 and CDR2: MDHEN, SYDVKM. CDR3 length equals 12 residues. The CDR3 spells CASRPQGWGYTF. The DNA for the CDR3 is TGTGCCAGCAGACCTCAGGGTTGGGGCTACACCTTC.

This clone has just a few counts. The chain links TRBV14 to TRBJ2-7; a weak D match, TRBD1 (6 bases). The germline V gene has CDR1 SGHDN and CDR2 FVKESK. This CDR3 spans 12 amino acids. With 4 bases removed from V and 6 bases from J, the gap between germline ends came to 10 bases. DNA for the CDR3: TGTGCCAGCAGCCCCAGGGGAAGCGAGCAGTACTTC. Residues: CASSPRGSEQYF. The full variable domain, in which reference TRBV14 and TRBJ2-7 provide the parts outside the CDR3, is EAGVTQFPSHSVIEKGQTVTLRCDPISGHDNLYWYRRVMGKEIKFLLHFVKESKQDESGMPNNRFLAERTGGTYSTLKVQPAELEDSGVYFCASSPRGSEQYFGPGTRLTVT.

This chain links TRBV27 with TRBJ1-1, with 9 bases that match TRBD1. Germline V gene data show CDR1 as MNHEY and CDR2 as SMNVEV (reference sequence). The CDR3 length is 14 residues. The V segment lost 5 bases and the J segment 5 bases; nucleotides outside the gene matches: 6. The CDR3 region is CASSLQGASTEAFF. CDR3 DNA: TGTGCCAGCAGTCTACAGGGGGCGTCAACTGAAGCTTTCTTT.

This chain joins TRBV5-1 and TRBJ2-7; D is perhaps TRBD2 (6 bases). Trimming left V 6 bases short and J 0 bases short, with 16 bases between. The CDR3 sequence is 15 residues long. CDR1 SGHRS and CDR2 YFSETQ come from the germline V gene. The CDR3 reads CASKRREESSYEQYF. DNA of the CDR3: TGCGCCAGCAAGCGGAGGGAGGAAAGCTCCTACGAGCAGTACTTC.

This clone was recorded once. The chain has TRBV29-1 and TRBJ2-1; 10 positions match TRBD1. The length of the CDR3 is 16 residues. Germline assignment: CDR1 SQVTM and CDR2 ANQGSEA. Losses at the gene ends were 6 bases for V and 5 bases for J; bases not matched to a gene: 13. Here the CDR3 reads CSVDGDRGLGNNEQFF. For the CDR3, the DNA is TGCAGCGTCGATGGTGACAGGGGGCTTGGAAACAATGAGCAGTTCTTC.

This clone has a single count. The J gene is TRBJ2-7, the V gene TRBV11-2; 11 positions agree with TRBD2. V lost 5 bases and J lost 7; bases outside the gene matches: 13. Germline V gene data show CDR1 as SGHAT and CDR2 as FQNNGV. The CDR3 contains 16 residues. This CDR3 reads CASSALLLAGAGEQYF. CDR3 DNA: TGTGCCAGCAGCGCTCTCTTACTAGCGGGAGCGGGTGAGCAGTACTTC.

The V call is TRBV7-2, the J call TRBJ2-7; no reliable D call. Germline CDR1 is SGHTA and CDR2 is FQGNSA. Trimming took 1 base from V and 4 from J, leaving 8 bases between them. The CDR3 spans 13 residues. CDR3 protein: CASSLVAAYEQYF. The CDR3 region has the DNA TGTGCCAGCAGCTTAGTGGCGGCGTACGAGCAGTACTTC.

The chain uses TRBV30 and TRBJ2-7; TRBD1 matches at 10 bases. There are 20 residues in the CDR3. In germline, CDR1 is GTSNPN, CDR2 SVGIG (reference sequence). V trimming: 3 bases; J trimming: 4 bases; junction bases outside the gene matches: 24. CDR3 DNA sequence: TGTGCCTGGAGCGAAAGCACCGGGACAGGGGATTACACGAGGAATTACGAGCAGTACTTC. Its protein is CAWSESTGTGDYTRNYEQYF.

In this sample, this clone turned up a few times. V gene TRBV2 combines with J gene TRBJ2-3; perhaps TRBD1 as D (5 bases). The V end lost 5 bases, the J end lost 6 bases, and 12 bases lay between the germline ends. This CDR3 spans 13 amino acids. CDR1 and CDR2 (germline): SNHLY, FYNNEI. The CDR3 sequence: CASSLQGGDTQYF. The CDR3 DNA sequence: TGTGCCAGCAGTCTTCAGGGTGGGGATACGCAGTATTTT. Full variable domain (rest looked up from reference TRBV2 and TRBJ2-3): EPEVTQTPSHQVTQMGQEVILRCVPISNHLYFYWYRQILGQKVEFLVSFYNNEISEKSEIFDDQFSVERPDGSNFTLKIRSTKLEDSAMYFCASSLQGGDTQYFGPGTRLTVL.

This clone was picked up a small number of times. The V call is TRBV19, the J call TRBJ2-7; D may be TRBD1 (6 bases). CDR3 length equals 14 residues. Germline V gives CDR1 LNHDA, CDR2 SQIVND (reference sequence). The V end lost 5 bases, the J end lost 0 bases, and 11 bases lay between the germline ends. In DNA form, the CDR3 reads TGTGCCAGTAGTTCGACAGGAGACTCCTACGAGCAGTACTTC. It yields the protein CASSSTGDSYEQYF.

The sample holds one count of this clone. The rearrangement joins TRBV12-5 to TRBJ2-1; 7 bases map to TRBD2. Germline V gene sequence: CDR1 LGHNT, CDR2 FRNRAP. With 5 bases clipped from V and 5 bases from J, the junction kept 9 bases outside the gene matches. The CDR3 contains 15 residues. The CDR3 loop is CASGRGAGANNEQFF. The CDR3 coding sequence is TGTGCTAGTGGTCGAGGGGCGGGAGCTAACAATGAGCAGTTCTTC.

This clone has a single count. This chain uses TRBV5-4 with TRBJ2-2; a possible D gene is TRBD2 (6 bases). V lost 3 bases to trimming and J lost 7 bases, with 16 bases between them. CDR3 size: 15 residues. Looked up from germline, CDR1 is SGHNT and CDR2 is YYREEE (reference sequence). Here the CDR3 reads CASSSEEGLIGELFF. DNA of the CDR3: TGTGCCAGCAGCTCAGAGGAGGGCCTGATCGGGGAGCTGTTTTTT.

J is TRBJ1-3 and V is TRBV5-1; D gene ambiguous. Germline V gives CDR1 SGHRS, CDR2 YFSETQ. The CDR3 is 16 amino acids. V lost 2 bases to trimming and J lost 0 bases, with 12 bases between them. For the CDR3, the DNA is TGCGCCAGCAGCTTCCGGACTGCCAACTCTGGAAACACCATATATTTT. Amino acid sequence: CASSFRTANSGNTIYF.

The gene calls are TRBV6-6 and TRBJ2-1, with 8 bases aligning to TRBD1. CDR1 is MNHNY, CDR2 SVGAGI, per germline (reference sequence). V lost 7 bases, J lost 2 bases, and 7 bases stayed unmatched. The CDR3 is 15 amino acids. The CDR3 nucleotides are TGTGCCAGCACCAGCGTGGACAGGGCCTACAATGAGCAGTTCTTC. This codes for CASTSVDRAYNEQFF.

The chain links TRBV27 to TRBJ2-1, with TRBD2 as a possible D gene (6 bases). The CDR3 length is 14 residues. Trimming stripped 4 bases from V and 10 bases from J, with 17 bases between. Germline-derived CDR1 and CDR2 are MNHEY and SMNVEV (reference sequence). For the CDR3, the DNA is TGTGCCAGCAGTTCTCCCGGGACTCCTCGGGAGCAGTTCTTC. It codes for CASSSPGTPREQFF.

V gene TRBV19 combines with J gene TRBJ1-1; no clear D gene. V was trimmed by 4 bases and J by 1 base, leaving 7 bases between them. The CDR3 consists of 13 residues. The V gene's germline CDR1 is LNHDA and CDR2 SQIVND (reference sequence). CDR3 protein: CASSTAENTEAFF. DNA for the CDR3: TGTGCCAGTAGTACCGCAGAGAACACTGAAGCTTTCTTT.

The rearrangement joins TRBV7-2 to TRBJ2-3; D uncertain. The germline V gene encodes CDR1 SGHTA and CDR2 FQGNSA. The CDR3 is made up of 12 amino acids. Trimming pared 9 bases from V and 6 bases from J, leaving 13 bases between. CDR3 sequence: CASSIDWDTQYF. Here the CDR3 DNA reads TGTGCCAGTTCAATCGACTGGGATACGCAGTATTTT.

This clone has a handful of counts. The J gene is TRBJ1-5, the V gene TRBV30; weak D call: TRBD1 (5 bases). V dropped 5 bases and J dropped 1 base, with 12 bases sitting between them. The CDR3 spans 14 residues. Per the germline V gene, CDR1 is GTSNPN and CDR2 is SVGIG (reference sequence). CDR3 nucleotides: TGTGCCTGGGAGCGGGACGGAAGCAATCAGCCCCAGCATTTT. Translating it yields CAWERDGSNQPQHF.

This chain's CDR3 is CASSFSSLAGGGTEQYF. CDR3 DNA: TGTGCCAGCAGCTTTTCCTCTCTAGCGGGAGGAGGTACCGAGCAGTACTTC. This chain connects TRBV7-9 to TRBJ2-7; 11 bases agree with TRBD2. This CDR3 contains 17 residues. CDR1 is SEHNR, CDR2 FQNEAQ, per germline (reference sequence). V shed 3 bases, J shed 6 bases, and the junction held 13 bases outside the gene matches. The complete variable domain, with remaining parts taken from reference TRBV7-9 and TRBJ2-7, reads DTGVSQNPRHKITKRGQNVTFRCDPISEHNRLYWYRQTLGQGPEFLTYFQNEAQLEKSRLLSDRFSAERPKGSFSTLEIQRTEQGDSAMYLCASSFSSLAGGGTEQYFGPGTRLTVT.

This chain joins TRBV7-2 and TRBJ2-6; 7 bases match TRBD1. Germline V lookup: CDR1 SGHTA, CDR2 FQGNSA. V lost 3 bases to trimming and J lost 1 base; unmatched junction nucleotides: 3. This CDR3 contains 16 residues. The DNA of the CDR3 is TGTGCCAGCAGCTTGGCGACAGGGTCTGGGGCCAACGTCCTGACTTTC. It translates to CASSLATGSGANVLTF.

CDR3 coding DNA: TGTGCCAGCTCACCGGGACTAGAGACCGGGGAGCTGTTTTTT. It yields the protein CASSPGLETGELFF. The chain is built from TRBV18 and TRBJ2-2; 8 nucleotides agree with TRBD2. CDR3 length equals 14 residues. With V trimmed by 3 bases and J by 5 bases, 2 bases remained unmatched. Germline V gene sequence: CDR1 KGHSH, CDR2 LQKENI.

The V call is TRBV5-1, the J call TRBJ2-5, with TRBD2 identical over 7 bases. This CDR3 has 15 residues. Trimming took 6 bases from V and 2 from J; bases not matched to a gene: 10. The germline V gene encodes CDR1 SGHRS and CDR2 YFSETQ. DNA for the CDR3: TGCGCCAGCACCCCTCTCAGCGGGATACAAGAGACCCAGTACTTC. Translating gives CASTPLSGIQETQYF.